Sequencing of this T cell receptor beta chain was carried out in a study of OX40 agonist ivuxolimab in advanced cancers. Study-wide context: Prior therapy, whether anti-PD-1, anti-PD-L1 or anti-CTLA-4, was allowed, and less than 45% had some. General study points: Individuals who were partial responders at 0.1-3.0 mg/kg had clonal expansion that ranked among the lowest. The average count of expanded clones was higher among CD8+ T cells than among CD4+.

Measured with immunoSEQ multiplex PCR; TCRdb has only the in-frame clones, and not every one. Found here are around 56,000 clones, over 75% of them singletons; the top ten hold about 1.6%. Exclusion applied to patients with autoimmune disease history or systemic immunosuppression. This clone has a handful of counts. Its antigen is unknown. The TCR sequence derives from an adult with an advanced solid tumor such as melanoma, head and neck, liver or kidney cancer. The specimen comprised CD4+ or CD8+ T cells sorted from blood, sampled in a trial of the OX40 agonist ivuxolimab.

As DNA, the CDR3 is TGTGCCAGCAGCCCACCAAGGGGAACAGGGGGATTACTAGATACGCAGTATTTT. Translating it yields CASSPPRGTGGLLDTQYF. The chain combines TRBV7-8 with TRBJ2-3; 8 bases fit TRBD1. The V gene's germline CDR1 is SGHVS and CDR2 FQNEAQ. J was trimmed by 5 bases and V by 5 bases; bases with no gene match: 18. The CDR3 has 18 residues.